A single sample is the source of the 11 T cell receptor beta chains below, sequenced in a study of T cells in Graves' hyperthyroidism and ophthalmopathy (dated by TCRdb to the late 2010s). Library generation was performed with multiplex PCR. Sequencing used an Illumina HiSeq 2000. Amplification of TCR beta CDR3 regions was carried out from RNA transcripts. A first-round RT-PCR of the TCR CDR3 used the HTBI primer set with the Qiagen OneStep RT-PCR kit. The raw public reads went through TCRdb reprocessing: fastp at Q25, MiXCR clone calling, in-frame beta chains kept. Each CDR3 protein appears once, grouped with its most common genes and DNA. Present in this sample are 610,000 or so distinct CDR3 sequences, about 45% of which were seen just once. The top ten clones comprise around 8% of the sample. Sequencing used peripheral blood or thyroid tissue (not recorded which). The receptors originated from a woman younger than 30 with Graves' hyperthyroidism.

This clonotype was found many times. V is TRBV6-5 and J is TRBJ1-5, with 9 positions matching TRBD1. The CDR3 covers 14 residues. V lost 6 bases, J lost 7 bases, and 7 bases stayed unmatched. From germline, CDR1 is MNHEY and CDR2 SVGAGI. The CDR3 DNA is TGTGCCAGCAGCACCGGGACAGGGTTCCAGCCCCAGCATTTT. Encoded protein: CASSTGTGFQPQHF.

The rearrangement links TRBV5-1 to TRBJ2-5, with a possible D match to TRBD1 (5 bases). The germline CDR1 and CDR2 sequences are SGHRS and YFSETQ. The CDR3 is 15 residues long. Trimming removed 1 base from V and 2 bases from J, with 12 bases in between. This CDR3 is CASSLRGGRQETQYF. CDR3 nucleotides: TGCGCCAGCAGCTTGAGGGGCGGAAGGCAAGAGACCCAGTACTTC.

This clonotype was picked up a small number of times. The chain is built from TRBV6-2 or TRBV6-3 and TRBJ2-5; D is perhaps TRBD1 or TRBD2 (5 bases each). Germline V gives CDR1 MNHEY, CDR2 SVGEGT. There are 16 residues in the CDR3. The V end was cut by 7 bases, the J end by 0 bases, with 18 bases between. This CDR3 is CASTNLGPWYQETQYF. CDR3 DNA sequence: TGTGCCAGCACCAATTTGGGACCATGGTACCAAGAGACCCAGTACTTC.

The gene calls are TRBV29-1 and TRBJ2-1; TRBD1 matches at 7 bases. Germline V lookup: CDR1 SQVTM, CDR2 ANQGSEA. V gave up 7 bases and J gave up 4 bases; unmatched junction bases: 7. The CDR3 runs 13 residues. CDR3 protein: CSALTGMYNEQFF. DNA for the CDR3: TGCAGCGCCTTGACAGGGATGTACAATGAGCAGTTCTTC.

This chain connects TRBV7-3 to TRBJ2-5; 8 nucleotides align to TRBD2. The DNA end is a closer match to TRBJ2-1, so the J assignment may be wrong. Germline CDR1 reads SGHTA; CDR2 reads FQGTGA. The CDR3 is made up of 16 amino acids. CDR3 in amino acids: CASSFQAGERDNEQFF. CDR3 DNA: TGTGCCAGCAGCTTTCAAGCGGGAGAGAGGGACAATGAGCAGTTCTTC.

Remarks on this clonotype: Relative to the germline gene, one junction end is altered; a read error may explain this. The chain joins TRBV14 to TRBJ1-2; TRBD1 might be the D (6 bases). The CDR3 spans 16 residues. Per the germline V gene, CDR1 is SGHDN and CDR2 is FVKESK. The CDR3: CAWSGPRGGQFYGHTF. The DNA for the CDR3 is TGTGCCTGGAGTGGGCCGCGCGGGGGCCAGTTCTATGGCCACACCTTC.

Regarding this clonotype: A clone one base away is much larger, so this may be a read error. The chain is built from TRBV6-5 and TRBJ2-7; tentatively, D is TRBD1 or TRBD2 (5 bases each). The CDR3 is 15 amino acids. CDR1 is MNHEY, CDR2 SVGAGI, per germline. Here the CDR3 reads CAISYVGEGAYEQYF. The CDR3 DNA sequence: TGTGCCATCAGTTACGTGGGGGAAGGAGCCTACGAGCAGTACTTC.

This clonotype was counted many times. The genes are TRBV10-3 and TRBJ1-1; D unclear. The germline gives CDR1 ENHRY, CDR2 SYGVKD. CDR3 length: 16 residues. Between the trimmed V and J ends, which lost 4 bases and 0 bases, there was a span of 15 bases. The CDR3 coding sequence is TGTGCCATCAGTGTGTCGGCAGGCAGAATGAACACTGAAGCTTTCTTT. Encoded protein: CAISVSAGRMNTEAFF.

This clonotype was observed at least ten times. CDR3 in amino acids: CASSTRRTGHETQYF. The CDR3 coding sequence is TGTGCCAGCAGCACAAGACGGACAGGGCACGAGACCCAGTACTTC. This chain connects TRBV5-8 to TRBJ2-5, with TRBD1 identical over 8 bases. Trimming took 4 bases from V and 5 from J; bases not matched to a gene: 10. CDR3 length: 15 residues. Germline V gives CDR1 SGHTS, CDR2 YDEGEE.

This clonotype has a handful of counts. CDR3 residues: CASSPWGRHEQFF. The CDR3 nucleotides are TGTGCCAGCAGCCCGTGGGGGAGGCATGAGCAGTTCTTC. The V gene is TRBV9, the J gene TRBJ2-1; D is perhaps TRBD2 (6 bases). Trimming removed 4 bases from V and 8 bases from J, with 13 bases in between. The germline V gene has CDR1 SGDLS and CDR2 YYNGEE. The CDR3 has 13 amino acids.

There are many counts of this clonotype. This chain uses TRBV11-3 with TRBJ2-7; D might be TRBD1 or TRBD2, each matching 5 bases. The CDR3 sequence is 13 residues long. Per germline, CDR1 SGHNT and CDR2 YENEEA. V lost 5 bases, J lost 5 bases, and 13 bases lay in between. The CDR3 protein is CASSPRGENEQYF. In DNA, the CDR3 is TGTGCCAGCAGCCCCCGAGGGGAGAACGAGCAGTACTTC.